The 10 T cell receptor beta chains presented below share a single source sample, sequenced in a study of T-cell reconstitution after alpha-beta-depleted transplantation in children. Researchers prepared the TCRbeta library using unique molecular identifiers, the study reports. TCRdb fed the PCR reads into MiXCR, producing one record per CDR3 protein. The table shows 300,000 to 350,000 distinct CDR3 sequences, with about 16% occurring only once. The material sequenced was PBMCs, mostly from graft donor cells, taken 360 days after TCRalphabeta/CD19-depleted stem cell transplant. All receptors come from a male patient under 10 years old who had a stem cell transplant for acute lymphoblastic leukemia, so the T cells may come from the graft donor.

This rearrangement joins TRBV9 to TRBJ1-2; unclear D gene. This CDR3 region has 15 residues. Between the trimmed V and J ends, which lost 0 bases and 5 bases, there was a span of 14 bases. Germline lookup yields CDR1 SGDLS and CDR2 YYNGEE. Written as DNA, the CDR3 is TGTGCCAGCAGCGTAGACGCCGTGACCCTATATGGCTACACCTTC. Protein product: CASSVDAVTLYGYTF.

This clonotype has just one count. Since no conserved phenylalanine or tryptophan closes the CDR3, a read error is the likely cause. This rearrangement joins TRBV6-2 or TRBV6-3 to TRBJ2-5; D remains unclear. The V gene lost 6 bases and the J gene lost 2 bases, with 10 bases spanning the gap. The CDR3 runs to 13 residues. CDR1 MNHEY and CDR2 SVGEGT come from the germline V gene. CDR3 amino acids: CASSAGIQETQYL. In DNA form, the CDR3 reads TGTGCCAGCAGCGCAGGAATACAAGAGACCCAGTACCTC.

This clonotype appeared many times. This chain uses TRBV5-5 with TRBJ2-5; tentatively, D is TRBD1 (6 bases). The CDR3 contains 14 residues. V lost 1 base and J lost 4, with 11 bases in between. Germline values: CDR1 SGHKS, CDR2 YYEKEE (reference sequence). CDR3 sequence: CASSLFRGSETQYF. DNA of the CDR3: TGTGCCAGCAGCTTGTTCAGGGGATCAGAGACCCAGTACTTC.

The chain joins TRBV10-3 to TRBJ1-5; D perhaps matches TRBD1 (5 bases). This CDR3 is built from 16 residues. Germline CDR1 reads ENHRY; CDR2 reads SYGVKD. Between the trimmed V and J ends, which lost 2 bases and 6 bases, there was a span of 17 bases. CDR3 residues: CAISEPGPIASQPQHF. CDR3 DNA: TGTGCCATCAGTGAGCCGGGGCCCATAGCCAGTCAGCCCCAGCATTTT.

The V and J genes are TRBV3-1 and TRBJ2-5; D remains ambiguous. V lost 3 bases to trimming and J lost 4 bases, with 3 bases between them. From germline, CDR1 is LGHDT and CDR2 YNNKEL (reference sequence). This CDR3 comprises 11 residues. The CDR3: CASSHSETQYF. CDR3 bases: TGTGCCAGCAGCCATTCAGAGACCCAGTACTTC.

This rearrangement joins TRBV6-2 or TRBV6-3 to TRBJ2-7; TRBD2 matches 9 bases. CDR3 length: 14 residues. Germline CDR1 reads MNHEY; CDR2 reads SVGEGT. Trimming cost V 0 bases and J 4 bases; bases outside gene matches: 1. In DNA form, the CDR3 reads TGTGCCAGCAGTTACTCGCGGGAGGGATACGAGCAGTACTTC. As protein: CASSYSREGYEQYF.

The gene calls are TRBV28 and TRBJ2-1; no clear D. The ends were cut back, 8 bases at V and 4 bases at J, with 18 bases in the middle. The CDR3 is 15 amino acids. Germline CDR1 MDHEN, CDR2 SYDVKM. The CDR3 nucleotides read TGTGCCAGCCACGGTAAATCAGGAAATTACAATGAGCAGTTCTTC. It yields the protein CASHGKSGNYNEQFF. The full variable domain, its missing parts supplied by reference TRBV28 and TRBJ2-1, is DVKVTQSSRYLVKRTGEKVFLECVQDMDHENMFWYRQDPGLGLRLIYFSYDVKMKEKGDIPEGYSVSREKKERFSLILESASTNQTSMYLCASHGKSGNYNEQFFGPGTRLTVL.

The chain recombines TRBV29-1 with TRBJ2-3; perhaps D is TRBD1 or TRBD2 (7 bases each). Germline assignment: CDR1 SQVTM and CDR2 ANQGSEA. V gave up 2 bases and J gave up 5 bases, with 11 bases separating them. CDR3 length: 13 amino acids. DNA for the CDR3: TGCAGCGTTGAACAGGGGGGGGTAGATACGCAGTATTTT. Its protein is CSVEQGGVDTQYF.

This clonotype was counted at least ten times. V gene TRBV5-1 combines with J gene TRBJ2-3; perhaps TRBD2 as D (5 bases). The CDR3 has 16 amino acids. Germline CDR1 reads SGHRS; CDR2 reads YFSETQ. V gave up 0 bases and J gave up 0 bases, with 11 bases separating them. The CDR3 reads CASSLGGGSSTDTQYF. Written as DNA, the CDR3 is TGCGCCAGCAGCTTGGGCGGCGGGTCTAGCACAGATACGCAGTATTTT. Full variable domain (outside the CDR3, taken from reference TRBV5-1 and TRBJ2-3): KAGVTQTPRYLIKTRGQQVTLSCSPISGHRSVSWYQQTPGQGLQFLFEYFSETQRNKGNFPGRFSGRQFSNSRSEMNVSTLELGDSALYLCASSLGGGSSTDTQYFGPGTRLTVL.

This clonotype was detected only a few times. The chain links TRBV5-1 to TRBJ2-7; 12 bases line up with TRBD2. Germline V CDR1 and CDR2: SGHRS, YFSETQ. This CDR3 is built from 16 residues. Losses at the gene ends were 0 bases for V and 2 bases for J; bases not matched to a gene: 3. The CDR3 loop is CASSLGTSGIPYEQYF. The DNA for the CDR3 is TGCGCCAGCAGCTTGGGGACTAGCGGGATCCCCTACGAGCAGTACTTC.